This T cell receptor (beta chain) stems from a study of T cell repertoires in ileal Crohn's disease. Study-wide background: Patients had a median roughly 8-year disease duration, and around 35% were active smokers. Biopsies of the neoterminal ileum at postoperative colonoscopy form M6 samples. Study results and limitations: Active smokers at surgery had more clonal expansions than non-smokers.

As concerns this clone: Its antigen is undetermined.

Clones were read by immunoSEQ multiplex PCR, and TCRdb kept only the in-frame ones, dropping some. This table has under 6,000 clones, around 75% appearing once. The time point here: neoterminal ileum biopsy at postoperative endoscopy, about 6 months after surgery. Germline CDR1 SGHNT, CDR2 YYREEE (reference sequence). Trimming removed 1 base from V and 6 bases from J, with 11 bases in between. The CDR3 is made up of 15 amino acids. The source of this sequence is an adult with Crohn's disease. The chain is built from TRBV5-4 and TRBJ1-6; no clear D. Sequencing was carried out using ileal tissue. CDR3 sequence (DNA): TGTGCCAGCAGCTTGAACCGGGTCAGTAATTCACCCCTCCACTTT. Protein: CASSLNRVSNSPLHF.